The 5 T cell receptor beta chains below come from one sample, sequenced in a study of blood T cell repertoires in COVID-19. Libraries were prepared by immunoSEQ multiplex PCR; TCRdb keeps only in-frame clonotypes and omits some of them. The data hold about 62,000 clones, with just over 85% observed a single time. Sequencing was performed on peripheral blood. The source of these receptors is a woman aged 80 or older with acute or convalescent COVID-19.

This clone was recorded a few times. The CDR3 protein is CATSRRGGFETQYF. The CDR3, as DNA: TGTGCCACCAGTCGGCGGGGGGGCTTCGAGACCCAGTACTTC. The rearrangement joins TRBV24-1 to TRBJ2-5, with 9 positions matching TRBD2. The germline V gene encodes CDR1 KGHDR and CDR2 SFDVKD. V was clipped by 6 bases and J by 5 bases; unmatched bases: 6. The CDR3 is 14 residues long.

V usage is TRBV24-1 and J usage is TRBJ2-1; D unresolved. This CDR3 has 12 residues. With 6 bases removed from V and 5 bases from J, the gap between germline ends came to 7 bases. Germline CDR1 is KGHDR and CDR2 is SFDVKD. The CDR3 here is CATSIRDNEQFF. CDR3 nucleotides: TGTGCCACCAGTATCCGGGACAATGAGCAGTTCTTC.

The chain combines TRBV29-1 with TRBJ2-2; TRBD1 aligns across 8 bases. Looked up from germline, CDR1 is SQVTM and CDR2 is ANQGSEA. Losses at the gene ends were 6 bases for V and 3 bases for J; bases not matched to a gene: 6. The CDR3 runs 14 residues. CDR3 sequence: CSVLGQGDTGELFF. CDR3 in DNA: TGCAGCGTACTAGGACAGGGTGACACCGGGGAGCTGTTTTTT.

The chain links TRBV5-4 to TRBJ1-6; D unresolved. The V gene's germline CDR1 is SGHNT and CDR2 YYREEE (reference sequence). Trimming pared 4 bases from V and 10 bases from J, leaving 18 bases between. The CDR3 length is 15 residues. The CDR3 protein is CASSPDPPGKSPLHF. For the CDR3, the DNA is TGTGCCAGCAGCCCTGACCCCCCGGGAAAATCACCCCTCCACTTT.

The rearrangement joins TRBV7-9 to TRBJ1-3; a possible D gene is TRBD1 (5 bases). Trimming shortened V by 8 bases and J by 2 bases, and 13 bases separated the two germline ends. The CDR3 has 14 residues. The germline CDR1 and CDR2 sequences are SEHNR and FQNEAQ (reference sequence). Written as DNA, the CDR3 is TGTGCCAGCCCCAGCGGGGGAACTGGAAACACCATATATTTT. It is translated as CASPSGGTGNTIYF.